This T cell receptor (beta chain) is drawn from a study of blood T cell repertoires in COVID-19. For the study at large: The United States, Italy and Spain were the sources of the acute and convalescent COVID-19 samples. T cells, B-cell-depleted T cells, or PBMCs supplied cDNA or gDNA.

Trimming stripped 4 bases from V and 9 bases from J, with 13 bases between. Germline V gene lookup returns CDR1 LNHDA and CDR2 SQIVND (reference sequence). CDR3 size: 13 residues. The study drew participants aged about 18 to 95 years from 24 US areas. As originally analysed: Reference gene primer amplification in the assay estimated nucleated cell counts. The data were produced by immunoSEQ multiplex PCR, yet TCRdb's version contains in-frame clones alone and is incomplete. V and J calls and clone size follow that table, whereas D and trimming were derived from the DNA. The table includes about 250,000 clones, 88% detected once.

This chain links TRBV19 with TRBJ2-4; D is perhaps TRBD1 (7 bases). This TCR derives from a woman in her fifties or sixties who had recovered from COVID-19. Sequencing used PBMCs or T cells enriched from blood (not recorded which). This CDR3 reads CASSTGQEGIQYF. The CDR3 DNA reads TGTGCCAGTAGTACCGGACAGGAGGGCATTCAGTACTTC.